This TCR beta chain was sequenced for a study of shared clonotypes between healthy human individuals (TCRdb year 2020). Regarding the study in general: A few men and a couple of women, aged 18 to 49 years, made up the cohort. Blood TCR repertoires of roughly five healthy adults were deeply sequenced to estimate repertoire size and the extent of clonotype sharing between individuals. Libraries were prepared and TCR repertoires were sequenced by different laboratories using diverse techniques, in order to increase sequencing depth and limit assay-specific biases. Per donor, leukapheresis produced somewhere between about 0.94 and 9.5 billion PBMCs.

The research as a whole found: The small number of donors limited the genetic and exposure-history diversity represented. Pairwise subsampling indicated that sequencing depth was expected to affect the degree of clonotype sharing among donors. Sampling was limited to blood, and TCR repertoires in tissue likely differ from TCR repertoires in blood.

The germline V gene yields SGHDN for CDR1 and FVKESK for CDR2. At the junction V is shortened by 0 bases and J by 6 bases, with 15 bases in between. The CDR3, cysteine through phenylalanine, is 16 amino acids long. Only the CDR3 DNA is retained, 48 bases long and in frame from the first base. On this clone itself: Its recognized antigen is unknown. There are no base qualities to consult, and no much larger clone falls within one base.

Donors were healthy HIV-negative adults with no recently reported acute infections or vaccinations. All donors were Caucasian adults living in Nashville, Tennessee, USA. For unsorted samples, about 87 million PBMCs were counted, and genomic DNA was extracted using the QIAamp DNA Blood Mini kit. After blood collection by leukapheresis, PBMCs were isolated using Ficoll-Histopaque density gradient centrifugation and then cryopreserved in the vapor phase of liquid nitrogen. TCR CDR3 regions were amplified from genomic DNA by multiplex PCR using the deep immunoSEQ assay. Extracted genomic DNA from each cell subset was spread evenly across all wells of several immunoSEQ 96-well plates, with each plate serving as a replicate. For unsorted PBMC, each replicate PCR was loaded with 300 ng genomic DNA, equivalent to roughly 31,000 T cell genomes. Ten immunoSEQ deep assay plates were used to sequence the unsorted PBMC genomic DNA. Purified libraries were measured with a Qubit 3.0 fluorometer, size-checked on a Bioanalyzer 2100, and measured again with the KAPA Library Quantification kit. Every immunoSEQ 96-well plate was sequenced on a dedicated single-read 150-cycle Illumina NextSeq 550 flow cell. The source study handled its data this way. The immunoSEQ output contained only junctional sequences without quality scores, so filtering could not match that applied to full-length reads. To assign V/J genes and CDR3, sequences were annotated using PyIR, a Python wrapper for IgBLAST v1.9, with IMGT germline references. Any read was removed if the V/J assignment was weak (E-value above 1e-6), the CDR3 was missing, or the read contained stop codons, out-of-frame junctions, or ambiguous translated residues. V3J clonotypes were defined as sequences sharing an identical inferred V gene, J gene, and CDR3 amino acid sequence. To compute the percentage overlap between repertoires, the number of shared unique clonotypes was divided by the size of the smaller repertoire. Richness of each repertoire was evaluated using RTK rarefaction, the Chao1 estimator, and Recon v2.1 estimates of unobserved clonotypes. TCRdb's version of the immuneACCESS table is confined to in-frame rearrangements and falls short of the full clone set. An unresolved V gene accounts for under half of the shortfall where checked; the remainder is of unknown origin. V, J and clone size are taken as reported in that table, and D and trimming were inferred from the DNA itself. The sample yields 450,000 or so clones; 70% to 80% were counted once. Of the sample, about 11% falls within the top ten clones.

The sequence was obtained from a middle-aged woman in good health. Some clones in this sample may be carry-over from other donors' samples. This sequence uses TRBV14 and TRBJ2-1; TRBD2 is possibly the D segment (5 matching bases). Material: PBMCs. The nucleotide sequence reads as follows: TGTGCCAGCAGCCAAGATCCTAGACCTAGCACCAATGAGCAGTTCTTC. Translated, this is CASSQDPRPSTNEQFF. Outside the CDR3, residues come from the reference TRBV14 and TRBJ2-1 proteins, so the full variable domain is: EAGVTQFPSHSVIEKGQTVTLRCDPISGHDNLYWYRRVMGKEIKFLLHFVKESKQDESGMPNNRFLAERTGGTYSTLKVQPAELEDSGVYFCASSQDPRPSTNEQFFGPGTRLTVL.